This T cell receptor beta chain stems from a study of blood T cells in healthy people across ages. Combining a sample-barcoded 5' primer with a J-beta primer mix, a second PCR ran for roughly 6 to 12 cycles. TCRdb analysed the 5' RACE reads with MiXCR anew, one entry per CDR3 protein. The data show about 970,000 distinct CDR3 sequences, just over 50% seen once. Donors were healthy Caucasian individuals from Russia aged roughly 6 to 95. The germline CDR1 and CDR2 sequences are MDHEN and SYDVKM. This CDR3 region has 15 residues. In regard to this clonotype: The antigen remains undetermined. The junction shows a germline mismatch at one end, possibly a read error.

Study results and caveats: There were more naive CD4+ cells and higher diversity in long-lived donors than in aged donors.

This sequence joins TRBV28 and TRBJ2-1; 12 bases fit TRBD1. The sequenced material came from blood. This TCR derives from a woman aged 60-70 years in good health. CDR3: CASSLGTGGHNERFF. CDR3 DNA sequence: TGTGCCAGCAGTTTAGGGACAGGGGGCCACAATGAGCGGTTCTTC.